The 29 T cell receptor beta chains reported below all come from one sample, sequenced in a study of shared clonotypes between healthy human individuals. Assay: immunoSEQ multiplex PCR; the TCRdb copy retains only in-frame clones and omits some. The sample lists 1,400,000 or so clones, 98% to 99% occurring once. Sequencing input: naive CD4+ T cells sorted from blood. Documented subset: CD45RA+ positively selected. All receptors derive from a man younger than 45 in good health.

The chain carries TRBV18 and TRBJ2-7; TRBD1 is a possible D gene (6 bases). From germline, CDR1 is KGHSH and CDR2 LQKENI. V was shortened by 2 bases and J by 4 bases, with 15 bases between the two germline ends. The CDR3 length is 15 residues. The CDR3 loop reads CASSPTQGLLYEQYF. DNA for the CDR3: TGTGCCAGCTCACCAACACAGGGTTTATTATACGAGCAGTACTTC.

The genes are TRBV19 and TRBJ1-5, with TRBD1 as a possible D gene (6 bases). Per the germline V gene, CDR1 is LNHDA and CDR2 is SQIVND (reference sequence). V was cut by 7 bases and J by 2 bases, with 15 bases left in between. There are 15 residues in the CDR3. The chain's CDR3 is CASNPDRVRNQPQHF. The DNA of the CDR3 is TGTGCCAGTAACCCGGACAGAGTTCGCAATCAGCCCCAGCATTTT.

The rearrangement links TRBV7-8 to TRBJ2-1; 10 bases fit TRBD1. This CDR3 region has 17 residues. The junction had 11 bases not matched to a gene; V was cut back by 1 base and J by 8 bases. CDR1 and CDR2 (germline): SGHVS, FQNEAQ. CDR3 in amino acids: CASSLVGTGAVLDEQFF. CDR3 coding DNA: TGTGCCAGCAGCTTAGTTGGGACAGGGGCCGTTCTCGATGAGCAGTTCTTC.

The chain combines TRBV9 with TRBJ1-5; no firm D call. V was shortened by 0 bases and J by 6 bases, with 13 bases between the two germline ends. The germline CDR1 and CDR2 sequences are SGDLS and YYNGEE. This CDR3 is 15 amino acids long. The CDR3 is CASSVGAQRSQPQHF. CDR3 DNA sequence: TGTGCCAGCAGCGTAGGGGCCCAGCGGTCTCAGCCCCAGCATTTT.

DNA for the CDR3: TGTGCCACGAGCGGTACCTACAATGAGCAGTTCTTC. Its protein product is CATSGTYNEQFF. The chain is built from TRBV7-8 and TRBJ2-1; maybe TRBD2 (5 bases). Germline loops: CDR1 SGHVS, CDR2 FQNEAQ. V was trimmed by 10 bases and J by 2 bases, leaving 9 bases between them. This CDR3 is 12 amino acids long.

Only one count was recorded for this clone. This chain connects TRBV6-5 to TRBJ2-7; no reliable D call. The CDR3 runs to 15 residues. The germline V gene has CDR1 MNHEY and CDR2 SVGAGI. The V end lost 6 bases, the J end lost 0 bases, and 15 bases lay between the germline ends. This CDR3 reads CASSPTGMSSYEQYF. The DNA for the CDR3 is TGTGCCAGCAGCCCCACTGGGATGAGCTCCTACGAGCAGTACTTC.

This sequence joins TRBV19 and TRBJ2-7, with TRBD2 matching over 10 bases. J was trimmed by 3 bases and V by 5 bases; bases with no gene match: 7. This CDR3 has 15 residues. Germline CDR1 reads LNHDA; CDR2 reads SQIVND (reference sequence). The CDR3 sequence is CASSLLSSGSYEQYF. In nucleotides, the CDR3 is TGTGCCAGTAGTCTGTTATCTAGCGGGAGCTACGAGCAGTACTTC.

This chain joins TRBV2 and TRBJ2-1, with D possibly being TRBD2 (6 bases). V lost 4 bases, J lost 9 bases, and 22 bases lay in between. Germline V CDR1 and CDR2: SNHLY, FYNNEI. The CDR3 runs to 16 residues. The CDR3 DNA reads as TGTGCCAGCAGTGCCGCCGAGTCTAGACGGAGGGGTGAGCAGTTCTTC. It is translated as CASSAAESRRRGEQFF.

In regard to this clone: Different DNA sequences within this sample yield the same CDR3. The rearrangement uses TRBV9 and TRBJ1-1, with D possibly TRBD1 on 6 matching bases. Germline V gene lookup returns CDR1 SGDLS and CDR2 YYNGEE. The ends were cut back, 2 bases at V and 0 bases at J, with 8 bases in the middle. This CDR3 contains 14 residues. CDR3 bases: TGTGCCAGCAGCGTTACAGGGTTGAACACTGAAGCTTTCTTT. This codes for CASSVTGLNTEAFF.

The genes are TRBV14 and TRBJ1-5; D remains unclear. The CDR3 consists of 19 residues. V was cut by 1 base and J by 2 bases, with 21 bases left in between. Germline V lookup: CDR1 SGHDN, CDR2 FVKESK. CDR3 residues: CASSQVSREDPVGNQPQHF. The CDR3 DNA reads TGTGCCAGCAGCCAAGTTTCCCGTGAAGACCCGGTTGGCAATCAGCCCCAGCATTTT.

This rearrangement joins TRBV5-4 to TRBJ2-7, with 9 bases aligning to TRBD2. The trim removed 0 bases at V and 1 base at J, leaving 5 bases unmatched. Per the germline V gene, CDR1 is SGHNT and CDR2 is YYREEE (reference sequence). This CDR3 has 16 residues. CDR3 protein: CASSLGVAGASYEQYF. CDR3 DNA sequence: TGTGCCAGCAGCTTGGGGGTAGCGGGAGCTTCCTACGAGCAGTACTTC. The full variable domain, completed using reference TRBV5-4 and TRBJ2-7, is ETGVTQSPTHLIKTRGQQVTLRCSSQSGHNTVSWYQQALGQGPQFIFQYYREEENGRGNFPPRFSGLQFPNYSSELNVNALELDDSALYLCASSLGVAGASYEQYFGPGTRLTVT.

The chain has TRBV19 and TRBJ2-1; TRBD1 matches 7 bases. Trimming took 5 bases from V and 2 from J; bases not matched to a gene: 6. Germline CDR1 LNHDA, CDR2 SQIVND (reference sequence). The CDR3 contains 15 residues. The CDR3 spells CASSDTGTAYNEQFF. The CDR3 nucleotides are TGTGCCAGTAGTGACACCGGGACAGCCTACAATGAGCAGTTCTTC.

This clone was found once. This chain links TRBV5-1 with TRBJ2-3; 7 nucleotides align to TRBD2. The junction had 9 bases not matched to a gene; V was cut back by 0 bases and J by 2 bases. The germline CDR1 and CDR2 sequences are SGHRS and YFSETQ. This CDR3 is built from 17 residues. The chain's CDR3 is CASSLDTLAVNTDTQYF. CDR3 DNA: TGCGCCAGCAGCTTGGACACCCTAGCGGTGAACACAGATACGCAGTATTTT.

The chain uses TRBV10-2 and TRBJ2-1; the match to TRBD2 covers 7 bases. The CDR3 sequence is 15 residues long. Germline trimming cut 2 bases from V and 10 bases from J; bases unmatched to any gene: 11. The germline CDR1 and CDR2 sequences are WSHSY and SAAADI. CDR3 nucleotides: TGCGCCAGCAGTGAGGTGGGAGGGCTGGTCGGGGAGCAGTTCTTC. Translating it yields CASSEVGGLVGEQFF.

This clone was picked up one time. The gene calls are TRBV6-5 and TRBJ2-2, with a possible D match to TRBD1 (5 bases). Per the germline V gene, CDR1 is MNHEY and CDR2 is SVGAGI. CDR3 length: 12 residues. Deletions cut 5 bases from V and 6 bases from J, with 7 bases between. Here the CDR3 reads CASSLGAGELFF. The CDR3 DNA is TGTGCCAGCAGTCTAGGGGCCGGGGAGCTGTTTTTT.

V and J are TRBV7-2 and TRBJ2-7; 7 positions agree with TRBD1. CDR3 length: 15 amino acids. Germline V gene lookup returns CDR1 SGHTA and CDR2 FQGNSA. After removal of 2 bases from V and 0 bases from J, the junction contained 4 bases not matched to a gene. In DNA, the CDR3 is TGTGCCAGCAGCTTACAGGGGGAGAGCTCCTACGAGCAGTACTTC. Protein: CASSLQGESSYEQYF.

The rearrangement uses TRBV6-1 and TRBJ1-5; weak D call: TRBD1 (6 bases). The CDR3 covers 13 residues. Germline CDR1 MNHNS, CDR2 SASEGT. V lost 4 bases and J 4 bases, leaving 8 bases between the germline ends. CDR3 residues: CASSGQVNQPQHF. As DNA, the CDR3 is TGTGCCAGCAGTGGACAGGTTAATCAGCCCCAGCATTTT.

This clone was observed a single time. This chain links TRBV6-5 with TRBJ1-1; D call uncertain. This CDR3 is built from 14 residues. V was trimmed by 2 bases and J by 0 bases, leaving 7 bases between them. Per the germline V gene, CDR1 is MNHEY and CDR2 is SVGAGI. The CDR3: CASSYDGLNTEAFF. CDR3 DNA: TGTGCCAGCAGTTACGACGGGTTGAACACTGAAGCTTTCTTT.

The chain links TRBV12-5 to TRBJ2-2; TRBD2 matches at 7 bases. The CDR3 loop spans 15 amino acids. The germline gives CDR1 LGHNT, CDR2 FRNRAP. Trimming took 1 base from V and 2 from J; bases not matched to a gene: 1. The CDR3 coding sequence is TGTGCTAGTGGTTTGGGGACTAGAAACACCGGGGAGCTGTTTTTT. Protein: CASGLGTRNTGELFF.

The chain is built from TRBV18 and TRBJ2-7; TRBD2 is a possible D gene (7 bases). The CDR3 consists of 21 residues. The germline V and J ends were trimmed by 2 bases and 0 bases, with 29 bases remaining between them. The germline CDR1 and CDR2 sequences are KGHSH and LQKENI. DNA for the CDR3: TGTGCCAGCTCACCAACGGGGCAGGGGTCGTCTAGCGGAGCTTTCTCCTACGAGCAGTACTTC. This codes for CASSPTGQGSSSGAFSYEQYF.

The chain employs TRBV12-1 and TRBJ2-7; TRBD1, as called in the table, went unchecked against the DNA. TRBV12-1 has pseudogene status. This CDR3 has 15 residues. DNA for the CDR3: TGTGCCAGCAGCTGCCGGACAGACAACCGCTACGAGCAGTACTTC. As protein: CASSCRTDNRYEQYF.

The V and J genes are TRBV27 and TRBJ1-4; 7 bases agree with TRBD1. The CDR3 length is 13 residues. V trimming: 0 bases; J trimming: 12 bases; junction bases outside the gene matches: 4. Germline lookup yields CDR1 MNHEY and CDR2 SMNVEV (reference sequence). CDR3 coding DNA: TGTGCCAGCAGTTTATCGGGGACAGCACAACTGTTTTTT. It codes for CASSLSGTAQLFF.

The chain couples TRBV6-6 to TRBJ2-7; possible D gene TRBD2, 5 bases. CDR3 length: 12 amino acids. V lost 5 bases and J 6 bases, leaving 11 bases between the germline ends. Germline V lookup: CDR1 MNHNY, CDR2 SVGAGI (reference sequence). In DNA form, the CDR3 reads TGTGCCAGCAGTACAACCGGAGGCGAGCAGTACTTC. Its translation is CASSTTGGEQYF.

This chain links TRBV10-3 with TRBJ1-2, with 7 bases that match TRBD1. Trimming at V came to 0 bases and at J to 7 bases, leaving 5 bases not matched to a gene. Germline V lookup: CDR1 ENHRY, CDR2 SYGVKD. This CDR3 region has 14 residues. This CDR3 is CAISESGGAGGYTF. CDR3 nucleotides: TGTGCCATCAGTGAGTCAGGGGGCGCGGGTGGCTACACCTTC.

This clone came up once. The chain has TRBV2 and TRBJ1-3; 7 bases match TRBD1. Germline V gene lookup returns CDR1 SNHLY and CDR2 FYNNEI. The length of the CDR3 is 15 residues. The trim removed 4 bases at V and 4 bases at J, leaving 7 bases unmatched. CDR3 protein: CASSGSTGWGNTIYF. In DNA, the CDR3 is TGTGCCAGCAGTGGTTCGACAGGGTGGGGAAACACCATATATTTT.

The V gene is TRBV19, the J gene TRBJ2-4; unclear D gene. The CDR3 spans 18 residues. Germline V lookup: CDR1 LNHDA, CDR2 SQIVND (reference sequence). V was trimmed by 4 bases and J by 0 bases, leaving 19 bases between them. The CDR3 coding sequence is TGTGCCAGTAGTACCCCCGACTTGGTACAGAAAGCCAAAAACATTCAGTACTTC. This gives the protein CASSTPDLVQKAKNIQYF. Complete variable domain (other parts from reference TRBV19 and TRBJ2-4): DGGITQSPKYLFRKEGQNVTLSCEQNLNHDAMYWYRQDPGQGLRLIYYSQIVNDFQKGDIAEGYSVSREKKESFPLTVTSAQKNPTAFYLCASSTPDLVQKAKNIQYFGAGTRLSVL.

This chain uses TRBV20-1 with TRBJ2-3; maybe TRBD2 (6 bases). Germline V gene sequence: CDR1 DFQATT, CDR2 SNEGSKA (reference sequence). V was shortened by 3 bases and J by 14 bases, with 15 bases between the two germline ends. This CDR3 is 11 amino acids long. The CDR3 here is CSARGLSPLYF. The CDR3 DNA follows: TGCAGTGCTAGGGGACTCTCACCCCTGTATTTT.

V is TRBV27 and J is TRBJ2-7, with 7 bases identical to TRBD1. Germline V gene lookup returns CDR1 MNHEY and CDR2 SMNVEV (reference sequence). J gave up 5 bases and V 3 bases, and 7 bases lay outside the gene matches. This CDR3 is 14 amino acids long. This CDR3 reads CASSFGTAYDEQYF. For the CDR3, the DNA is TGTGCCAGCAGTTTTGGGACAGCTTACGACGAGCAGTACTTC.

The rearrangement uses TRBV29-1 and TRBJ2-3, with a tentative D call TRBD2 (6 bases). The CDR3 runs 14 residues. Germline-derived CDR1 and CDR2 are SQVTM and ANQGSEA. V was cut by 6 bases and J by 2 bases, with 15 bases left in between. The CDR3 DNA follows: TGCAGCGTCGCCGGGACTTCGCCCACAGATACGCAGTATTTT. As protein: CSVAGTSPTDTQYF.